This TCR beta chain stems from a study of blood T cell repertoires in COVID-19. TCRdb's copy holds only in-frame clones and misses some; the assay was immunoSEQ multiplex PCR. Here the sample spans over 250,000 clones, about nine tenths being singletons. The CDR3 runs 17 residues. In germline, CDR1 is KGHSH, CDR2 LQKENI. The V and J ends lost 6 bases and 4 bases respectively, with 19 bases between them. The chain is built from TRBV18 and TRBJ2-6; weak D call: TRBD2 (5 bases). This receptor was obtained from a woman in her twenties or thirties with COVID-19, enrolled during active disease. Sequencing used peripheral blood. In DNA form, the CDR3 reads TGTGCCAGCTCCCCGGACGGTGGAGGAAGGGGGGCCAACGTCCTGACTTTC. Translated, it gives CASSPDGGGRGANVLTF.